This record concerns one T cell receptor beta chain sequence. These data come from a study of blood T cell repertoires in COVID-19. Overall study: Acute and convalescent COVID-19 samples came from the United States, Italy and Spain. PBMCs, B-cell-depleted T cells, or T cells provided the cDNA or gDNA that made up the material.

In the authors' workflow: Reference gene primers were amplified, and this amplification served to estimate nucleated cell counts. Data came from immunoSEQ multiplex PCR; TCRdb stores just in-frame clones and leaves some out. For V, J and clone size, that table is used; D and trimming come from the DNA. Of tens of thousands of clones listed, over 75% are singletons. The CDR3 has 14 residues. CDR1 SGHTA and CDR2 FQGNSA come from the germline V gene. V lost 4 bases and J 0 bases, leaving 7 bases between the germline ends. Sequencing used peripheral blood. The V gene is TRBV7-2, the J gene TRBJ1-3, with TRBD1 as a possible D gene (6 bases). This TCR came from a human donor in a cohort sampled during active COVID-19. The CDR3 DNA reads TGTGCCAGCAGCTCGACAGGCTCTGGAAACACCATATATTTT. This sequence encodes CASSSTGSGNTIYF.